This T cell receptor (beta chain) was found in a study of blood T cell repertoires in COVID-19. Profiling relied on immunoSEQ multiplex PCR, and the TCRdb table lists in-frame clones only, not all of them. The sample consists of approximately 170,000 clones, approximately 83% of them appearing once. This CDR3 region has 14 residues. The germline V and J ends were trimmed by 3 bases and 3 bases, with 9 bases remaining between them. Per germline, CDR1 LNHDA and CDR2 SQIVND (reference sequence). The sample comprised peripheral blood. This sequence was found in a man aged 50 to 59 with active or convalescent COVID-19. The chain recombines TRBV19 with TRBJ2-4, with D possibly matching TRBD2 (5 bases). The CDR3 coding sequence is TGTGCCAGTAGTATTCGGGGTGGCAAAAACATTCAGTACTTC. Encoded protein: CASSIRGGKNIQYF. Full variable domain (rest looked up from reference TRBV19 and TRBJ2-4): DGGITQSPKYLFRKEGQNVTLSCEQNLNHDAMYWYRQDPGQGLRLIYYSQIVNDFQKGDIAEGYSVSREKKESFPLTVTSAQKNPTAFYLCASSIRGGKNIQYFGAGTRLSVL.